This TCR beta chain is from a study of cytomegalovirus exposure and HLA in healthy donors. Primers included in the PCR were 60 Vbeta and 13 Jbeta primers. The assay was immunoSEQ multiplex PCR, and TCRdb's table has in-frame clones only and misses some. The table records about 160,000 clones, 76% of them present only once. CDR3 length: 14 amino acids. The germline CDR1 and CDR2 sequences are MNHNS and SASEGT. V lost 0 bases to trimming and J lost 7 bases; unmatched junction nucleotides: 1. About this clone itself: Its specificity is not known.

General observations from the study: V- and J-gene trimming in TCR beta was tied to a missense DCLRE1C variant by an analysis performed later.

The rearrangement uses TRBV6-1 and TRBJ1-5; 9 bases match TRBD1. The receptor comes from a female donor in good health and CMV-seronegative. Sequences were obtained from PBMCs. The CDR3 is CASSEAGQGQPQHF. In DNA, the CDR3 is TGTGCCAGCAGTGAAGCGGGACAGGGCCAGCCCCAGCATTTT.